This T cell receptor beta chain was found in a study of blood T cell repertoires in COVID-19. Study details: Italy, Spain and the United States were the sources of the convalescent and acute COVID-19 samples. T cells, B-cell-depleted T cells, or PBMCs provided the cDNA or gDNA that served as material.

In the authors' workflow: Amplifying reference gene primers gave estimates of nucleated cell counts. Using immunoSEQ multiplex PCR, the repertoire was profiled, and TCRdb retains in-frame clones only, with some absent. For V, J and clone size, that table is used; D and trimming come from the DNA. This sample has more than 75,000 clones, with 80% found just once. The TCR comes from a woman older than 75 with active or convalescent COVID-19. Sequencing input: peripheral blood.

DNA for the CDR3: TGTGCCATCAGTGGGGGATTGGTGGGGGGAGCCCCGGAGACCCAGTACTTC. Its translation is CAISGGLVGGAPETQYF. V is TRBV10-3 and J is TRBJ2-5; D perhaps matches TRBD2 (6 bases). Trimming took 4 bases from V and 5 from J, leaving 23 bases between them. This CDR3 has 17 residues. Germline-derived CDR1 and CDR2 are ENHRY and SYGVKD.